The 25 T cell receptor beta chains in this list originate from one sample, sequenced in a study of CD8 T cells in ankylosing spondylitis. TCRdb reanalysed the 5' RACE reads using MiXCR and keeps one entry per CDR3 protein. This table holds a few hundred thousand distinct CDR3 sequences, around a tenth found once. Source material: blood, either unsorted or a sorted T cell fraction (not recorded which). These receptors all stem from a female donor with ankylosing spondylitis or in good health (not recorded which).

This clonotype showed up just a few times. The genes are TRBV5-1 and TRBJ1-2, with TRBD1 matching 7 bases. V shed 4 bases and J 6 bases; nucleotides not matched to a gene: 6. Germline V gives CDR1 SGHRS, CDR2 YFSETQ. This CDR3 has 13 amino acids. In nucleotides, the CDR3 is TGCGCCAGCAGCGGAACACAGGGGAATGGCTACACCTTC. Translated: CASSGTQGNGYTF.

This clonotype was seen many times. The V call is TRBV10-3, the J call TRBJ1-2; D possibly corresponds to TRBD1 (5 bases). The CDR3 sequence is 14 residues long. CDR1 is ENHRY, CDR2 SYGVKD, per germline. Between the trimmed V and J ends, which lost 5 bases and 8 bases, there was a span of 18 bases. CDR3 in amino acids: CAISSPGTGPGYTF. The DNA for the CDR3 is TGTGCCATCAGTTCCCCCGGGACTGGCCCCGGCTACACCTTC.

This clonotype has ten or more counts. The chain combines TRBV20-1 with TRBJ2-7, with D possibly being TRBD1 (6 bases). This CDR3 comprises 13 residues. Germline V CDR1 and CDR2: DFQATT, SNEGSKA (reference sequence). The V end was cut by 2 bases, the J end by 5 bases, with 13 bases between. The CDR3 DNA sequence: TGCAGTGCTAGACAGGGACAAAGAAACGAGCAGTACTTC. Residues: CSARQGQRNEQYF.

This clonotype was seen many times. The rearrangement links TRBV9 to TRBJ2-1; 7 bases map to TRBD2. CDR1 is SGDLS and CDR2 is YYNGEE in the germline V gene. After removal of 0 bases from V and 4 bases from J, the junction contained 4 bases not matched to a gene. The CDR3 loop spans 15 amino acids. In DNA form, the CDR3 reads TGTGCCAGCAGCGTAGCAGCGGGGACTTACAATGAGCAGTTCTTC. This sequence encodes CASSVAAGTYNEQFF.

As for this clonotype: A read error may explain this, as a much larger clone is one base away. The V call is TRBV7-2, the J call TRBJ2-1, with no clear D. This CDR3 is built from 12 residues. Germline assignment: CDR1 SGHTA and CDR2 FQGNSA. Deletions cut 2 bases from V and 10 bases from J, with 9 bases between. The CDR3 DNA is TGTGCCAGCAGCTTATTAGTCCGCGAGCAGTTCTTC. This codes for CASSLLVREQFF. Looking up the rest from reference TRBV7-2 and TRBJ2-1 gives the full variable domain: GAGVSQSPSNKVTEKGKDVELRCDPISGHTALYWYRQSLGQGLEFLIYFQGNSAPDKSGLPSDRFSAERTGGSVSTLTIQRTQQEDSAVYLCASSLLVREQFFGPGTRLTVL.

This clonotype showed up many times. V usage is TRBV4-1 and J usage is TRBJ2-1, with a possible D match to TRBD1 (5 bases). CDR3 length: 17 amino acids. The germline gives CDR1 MGHRA, CDR2 YSYEKL. Trimming left V 1 base short and J 0 bases short, with 13 bases between. In nucleotides, the CDR3 is TGCGCCAGCAGCCAAGTAGGGGCGGCAAGCTCCTACAATGAGCAGTTCTTC. Residues: CASSQVGAASSYNEQFF.

This chain links TRBV11-1 with TRBJ2-6; D is perhaps TRBD1 (5 bases). Germline-derived CDR1 and CDR2 are SGHAT and FQDESV (reference sequence). The CDR3 runs to 18 residues. V gave up 2 bases and J gave up 3 bases, with 17 bases separating them. CDR3 residues: CASSLRAQGLSGANVLTF. CDR3 nucleotides: TGTGCCAGCAGCTTAAGGGCGCAGGGATTGAGTGGGGCCAACGTCCTGACTTTC.

This clonotype was observed at least ten times. This chain joins TRBV10-3 and TRBJ2-3; D call uncertain. V was shortened by 4 bases and J by 10 bases, with 12 bases between the two germline ends. Per the germline V gene, CDR1 is ENHRY and CDR2 is SYGVKD. CDR3 size: 12 residues. CDR3 loop: CAISGKGLAQYF. CDR3 DNA: TGTGCCATCAGTGGCAAGGGTCTGGCGCAGTATTTT.

This clonotype was observed at least ten times. The chain carries TRBV5-1 and TRBJ2-3, with D unresolved. Germline CDR1 is SGHRS and CDR2 is YFSETQ. The V gene lost 0 bases and the J gene lost 0 bases, with 5 bases spanning the gap. The CDR3 covers 14 residues. Written as DNA, the CDR3 is TGCGCCAGCAGCTTGGATAAGAGCACAGATACGCAGTATTTT. This codes for CASSLDKSTDTQYF.

The table lists this clonotype with many counts. V and J are TRBV7-9 and TRBJ2-7, with 7 bases lining up with TRBD1. CDR1 and CDR2 from the germline V gene are SEHNR and FQNEAQ (reference sequence). J was trimmed by 7 bases and V by 6 bases; bases with no gene match: 15. The CDR3 is 15 residues long. Written as DNA, the CDR3 is TGTGCCAGCAGTCACCCTCTGGGACAGCCTTCGGAGCAGTACTTC. Its protein product is CASSHPLGQPSEQYF. Full variable domain (outside the CDR3, taken from reference TRBV7-9 and TRBJ2-7): DTGVSQNPRHKITKRGQNVTFRCDPISEHNRLYWYRQTLGQGPEFLTYFQNEAQLEKSRLLSDRFSAERPKGSFSTLEIQRTEQGDSAMYLCASSHPLGQPSEQYFGPGTRLTVT.

This clonotype has ten or more counts. The chain joins TRBV29-1 to TRBJ2-2; D is uncertain. Looked up from germline, CDR1 is SQVTM and CDR2 is ANQGSEA. V was pared by 5 bases and J by 7 bases, with 5 bases between. The length of the CDR3 is 10 residues. CDR3 sequence reads: CSVLGGELFF. CDR3 DNA sequence: TGCAGCGTTCTCGGCGGGGAGCTGTTTTTT.

This clonotype was counted many times. The chain uses TRBV12-3 or TRBV12-4 and TRBJ2-3, with D unclear. This CDR3 contains 14 residues. Trimming took 5 bases from V and 0 from J, leaving 9 bases between them. CDR3 nucleotides: TGTGCCAGCAGTCTAGACACGAGCACAGATACGCAGTATTTT. It codes for CASSLDTSTDTQYF.

The sample holds a few counts of this clonotype. The CDR3 is CASSYPATGELFF. DNA for the CDR3: TGTGCCAGCAGTTATCCGGCCACCGGGGAGCTGTTTTTT. The J gene is TRBJ2-2, the V gene TRBV6-2 or TRBV6-3, with D unresolved. Trimming stripped 3 bases from V and 4 bases from J, with 6 bases between. CDR3 length: 13 residues. CDR1 MNHEY and CDR2 SVGEGT come from the germline V gene.

This clonotype was seen repeatedly, ten times or more. The chain uses TRBV20-1 and TRBJ1-1, with D possibly TRBD1 on 6 matching bases. The germline V gene has CDR1 DFQATT and CDR2 SNEGSKA (reference sequence). V shed 3 bases and J shed 6 bases, with 14 bases lying between them. The CDR3 length is 13 residues. CDR3 region: CSARSGGVAEAFF. CDR3 DNA: TGCAGTGCTAGGTCGGGGGGCGTAGCTGAAGCTTTCTTT.

Ten or more counts support this clonotype. V gene TRBV7-2 combines with J gene TRBJ2-5; TRBD2 aligns across 9 bases. Germline lookup yields CDR1 SGHTA and CDR2 FQGNSA. Trimming removed 0 bases from V and 4 bases from J; junction bases left unmatched: 6. CDR3 size: 16 residues. As DNA, the CDR3 is TGTGCCAGCAGCTTAGCGAGAGCGGGAGGTATAGAGACCCAGTACTTC. It encodes CASSLARAGGIETQYF.

This clonotype was observed a handful of times. V gene TRBV20-1 combines with J gene TRBJ1-2, with TRBD1 identical over 7 bases. Trimming removed 1 base from V and 0 bases from J; junction bases left unmatched: 5. The CDR3 contains 15 residues. Germline CDR1 reads DFQATT; CDR2 reads SNEGSKA (reference sequence). CDR3 DNA sequence: TGCAGTGCTAGAGGGGGGACAGAGACTAACTATGGCTACACCTTC. This sequence encodes CSARGGTETNYGYTF.

This clonotype was detected ten times or more. The gene calls are TRBV5-1 and TRBJ2-5, with TRBD1 as a possible D gene (5 bases). The CDR3 has 14 amino acids. The germline V gene has CDR1 SGHRS and CDR2 YFSETQ. Trimming removed 5 bases from V and 0 bases from J, with 11 bases in between. CDR3 sequence reads: CASRKTEYQETQYF. DNA for the CDR3: TGCGCCAGCAGAAAGACAGAGTACCAAGAGACCCAGTACTTC.

Details on this clonotype: Relative to the germline gene, one junction end is altered; a read error may explain this. The V and J genes are TRBV7-2 and TRBJ1-4; D may be TRBD1 (5 bases). Germline CDR1 reads SGHTA; CDR2 reads FQGNSA. This CDR3 has 18 amino acids. The DNA for the CDR3 is TGTGCCAGCAGCTTAGCCACAGCATGGGACGCAACTATTGAAAAACTGTTTTTT. This gives the protein CASSLATAWDATIEKLFF.

Many counts were recorded for this clonotype. The chain carries TRBV20-1 and TRBJ1-1; D remains unclear. This CDR3 has 11 residues. From germline, CDR1 is DFQATT and CDR2 SNEGSKA (reference sequence). V was shortened by 1 base and J by 7 bases, with 7 bases between the two germline ends. The CDR3: CSARGTFEAFF. The CDR3 DNA reads TGCAGTGCTAGAGGGACCTTTGAAGCTTTCTTT.

This clonotype was counted at least ten times. The chain recombines TRBV12-3 or TRBV12-4 with TRBJ1-2, with D maybe TRBD1 (5 bases). V lost 7 bases and J 0 bases, leaving 12 bases between the germline ends. CDR3 length: 14 residues. This CDR3 reads CASILGGANYGYTF. CDR3 nucleotide sequence: TGTGCCAGCATTCTGGGGGGGGCTAACTATGGCTACACCTTC.

This clonotype was observed many times. The J gene is TRBJ2-1, the V gene TRBV12-3 or TRBV12-4; 8 bases align to TRBD1. V trimming: 7 bases; J trimming: 8 bases; junction bases outside the gene matches: 7. The CDR3 is made up of 13 amino acids. The CDR3 reads CASIRQGMYEQFF. CDR3 nucleotide sequence: TGTGCCAGCATCAGACAGGGGATGTATGAGCAGTTCTTC.

This clonotype was seen repeatedly, ten times or more. This chain links TRBV20-1 with TRBJ2-1; 15 bases agree with TRBD2. The germline V gene encodes CDR1 DFQATT and CDR2 SNEGSKA (reference sequence). Unmatched junction bases numbered 6, after V lost 6 bases and J lost 6 bases. The CDR3 covers 15 residues. CDR3 in amino acids: CSADSGLAGGNEQFF. The DNA for the CDR3 is TGCAGTGCGGATTCGGGACTAGCGGGAGGCAATGAGCAGTTCTTC.

This clonotype has a handful of counts. The chain carries TRBV30 and TRBJ1-2, with D tentatively TRBD1 (6 bases). The CDR3 has 12 amino acids. Trimming left V 8 bases short and J 5 bases short, with 15 bases between. From germline, CDR1 is GTSNPN and CDR2 SVGIG (reference sequence). CDR3 loop: CALTGTKYGYTF. As DNA, the CDR3 is TGTGCCCTTACCGGGACAAAATATGGCTACACCTTC.

In its sample, this clonotype was seen a few times. This rearrangement joins TRBV11-2 to TRBJ2-1; D remains ambiguous. The CDR3 has 14 residues. The V gene's germline CDR1 is SGHAT and CDR2 FQNNGV. The V end was cut by 8 bases, the J end by 0 bases, with 11 bases between. DNA for the CDR3: TGTGCCAGCCTCCTGTTTAGCTCCTACAATGAGCAGTTCTTC. Its protein product is CASLLFSSYNEQFF.

The CDR3 DNA reads TGTGCCAGCAGCCAAGAGCGGGCCGCCTACGAGCAGTACTTC. Translated, it gives CASSQERAAYEQYF. V gene TRBV7-9 combines with J gene TRBJ2-7, with D maybe TRBD2 (6 bases). The V gene lost 5 bases and the J gene lost 2 bases, with 13 bases spanning the gap. There are 14 residues in the CDR3. Germline CDR1 is SEHNR and CDR2 is FQNEAQ (reference sequence).